This T cell receptor beta chain comes out of a study of cytomegalovirus exposure and HLA in healthy donors. Study results and caveats: Three of the chains that were CMV-associated were confirmed in vitro to be specific for CMV antigens. By HLA locus, TCR association rates varied in a later analysis, with DRB1 showing the most and HLA-C the fewest. Analyses of presence and absence presupposed an approximately uniform sequencing depth across donors.

Concerning this clone: Its antigen remains unknown.

Trimming took 5 bases from V and 4 from J; bases not matched to a gene: 11. The CDR3 loop spans 15 amino acids. Germline loops: CDR1 SGHDT, CDR2 YYEEEE. The primer mix had 60 Vbeta and 13 Jbeta primers. The table came from immunoSEQ multiplex PCR; TCRdb's copy has only in-frame clones and leaves some out. The listing contains tens of thousands of clones. Sequencing input: PBMCs. This clonotype originated in a man aged 35-49 years in good health and CMV-seronegative. The V gene is TRBV5-6, the J gene TRBJ2-5; 7 bases line up with TRBD1. The CDR3 protein is CASRQVARGRETQYF. The CDR3 DNA is TGTGCCAGCAGACAAGTCGCCAGGGGGAGAGAGACCCAGTACTTC.